The clone carrying this T cell receptor (beta chain) was observed a single time. The data are from a study of blood T cell repertoires in COVID-19. For the study at large: Sites across the United States, Italy and Spain contributed samples from acute and convalescent COVID-19. PBMCs, B-cell-depleted T cells, or T cells were the source of the cDNA or gDNA that made up the material.

Looked up from germline, CDR1 is SGHRS and CDR2 is YFSETQ. Losses at the gene ends were 3 bases for V and 1 base for J; bases not matched to a gene: 9. This CDR3 is 17 amino acids long. Authors' analysis steps: Amplified reference gene primers provided the basis for estimating nucleated cell counts. Using immunoSEQ multiplex PCR, the repertoire was profiled, and TCRdb retains in-frame clones only, with some absent. That table furnishes V, J and clone size, whereas the DNA furnished D and trimming. The table lists more than 200,000 clones, 88% of them singletons. Source material: peripheral blood. This clonotype was sampled from a woman aged 60 to 75 with acute or convalescent COVID-19. The chain carries TRBV5-1 and TRBJ2-1; the match to TRBD2 covers 8 bases. The CDR3 loop reads CASSSGAGAYSYNEQFF. For the CDR3, the DNA is TGCGCCAGCAGCTCGGGAGCGGGGGCGTATTCCTACAATGAGCAGTTCTTC.